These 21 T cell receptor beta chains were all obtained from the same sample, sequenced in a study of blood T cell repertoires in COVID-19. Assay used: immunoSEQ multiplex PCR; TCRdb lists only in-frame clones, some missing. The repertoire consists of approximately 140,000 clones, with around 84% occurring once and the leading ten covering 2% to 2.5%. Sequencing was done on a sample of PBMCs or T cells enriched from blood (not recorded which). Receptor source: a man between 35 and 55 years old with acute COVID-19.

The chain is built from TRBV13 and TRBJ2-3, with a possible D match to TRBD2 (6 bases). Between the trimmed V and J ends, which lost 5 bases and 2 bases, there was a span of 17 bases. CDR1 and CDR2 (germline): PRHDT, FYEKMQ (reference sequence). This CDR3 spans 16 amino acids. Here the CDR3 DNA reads TGTGCCAGCAGCCCCTTAGCGGCTGGATACACAGATACGCAGTATTTT. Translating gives CASSPLAAGYTDTQYF.

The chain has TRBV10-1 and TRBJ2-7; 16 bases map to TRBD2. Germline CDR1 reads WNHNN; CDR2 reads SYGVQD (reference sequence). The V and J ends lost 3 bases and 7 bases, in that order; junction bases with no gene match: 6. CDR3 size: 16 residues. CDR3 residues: CASSEGTSGGAWEQYF. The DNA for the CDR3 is TGCGCCAGCAGTGAAGGGACTAGCGGGGGGGCCTGGGAGCAGTACTTC.

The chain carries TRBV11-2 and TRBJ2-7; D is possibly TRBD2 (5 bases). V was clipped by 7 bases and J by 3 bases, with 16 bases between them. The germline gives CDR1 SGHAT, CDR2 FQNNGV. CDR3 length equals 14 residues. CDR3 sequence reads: CASNFSPEDYEQYF. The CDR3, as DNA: TGTGCCAGCAACTTCTCGCCGGAGGACTACGAGCAGTACTTC.

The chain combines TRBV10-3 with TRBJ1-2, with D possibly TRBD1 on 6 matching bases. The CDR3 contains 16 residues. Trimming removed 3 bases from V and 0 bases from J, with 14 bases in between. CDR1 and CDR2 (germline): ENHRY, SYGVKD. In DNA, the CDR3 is TGTGCCATCAGTGATCCGAGACAGGTAGCTAACTATGGCTACACCTTC. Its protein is CAISDPRQVANYGYTF.

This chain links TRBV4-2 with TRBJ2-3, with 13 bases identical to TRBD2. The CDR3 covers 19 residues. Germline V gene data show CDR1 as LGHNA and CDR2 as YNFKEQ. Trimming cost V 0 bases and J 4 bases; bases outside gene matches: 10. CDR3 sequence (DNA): TGTGCCAGCAGCCAAGATAAGGCACTAGCGGGAGGGCCGGCAGATACGCAGTATTTT. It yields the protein CASSQDKALAGGPADTQYF.

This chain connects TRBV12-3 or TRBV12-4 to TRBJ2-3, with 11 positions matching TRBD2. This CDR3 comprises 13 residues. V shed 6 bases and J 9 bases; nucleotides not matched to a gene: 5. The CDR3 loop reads CASRFSGGATQYF. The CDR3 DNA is TGTGCCAGCAGATTTAGCGGGGGGGCGACGCAGTATTTT.

CDR3 protein: CASSSGLAGVTDTQYF. CDR3 bases: TGTGCCAGCAGCTCTGGACTAGCGGGGGTCACAGATACGCAGTATTTT. V and J are TRBV11-2 and TRBJ2-3, with 13 bases that match TRBD2. V lost 4 bases, J lost 2 bases, and 3 bases stayed unmatched. The CDR3 contains 16 residues. Germline assignment: CDR1 SGHAT and CDR2 FQNNGV.

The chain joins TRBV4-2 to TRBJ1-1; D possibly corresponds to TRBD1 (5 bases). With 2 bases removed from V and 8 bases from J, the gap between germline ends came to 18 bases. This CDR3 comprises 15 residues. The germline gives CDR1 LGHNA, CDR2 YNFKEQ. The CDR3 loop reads CASSQRALGQGEAFF. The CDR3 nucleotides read TGTGCCAGCAGCCAACGGGCGTTGGGTCAGGGAGAAGCTTTCTTT.

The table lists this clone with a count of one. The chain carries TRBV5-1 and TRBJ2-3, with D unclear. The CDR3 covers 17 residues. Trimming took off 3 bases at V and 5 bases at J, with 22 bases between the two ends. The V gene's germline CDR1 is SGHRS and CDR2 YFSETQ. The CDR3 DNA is TGCGCCAGCAGCTCCCCGTTCGCGGATCGCTTGAGAGATACGCAGTATTTT. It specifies CASSSPFADRLRDTQYF.

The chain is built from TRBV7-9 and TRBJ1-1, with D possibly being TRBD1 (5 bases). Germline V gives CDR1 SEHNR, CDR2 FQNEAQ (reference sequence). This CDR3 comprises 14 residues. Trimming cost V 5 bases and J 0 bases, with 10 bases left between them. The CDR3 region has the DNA TGTGCCAGCAGCCTCTTGACAGTGAACACTGAAGCTTTCTTT. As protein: CASSLLTVNTEAFF.

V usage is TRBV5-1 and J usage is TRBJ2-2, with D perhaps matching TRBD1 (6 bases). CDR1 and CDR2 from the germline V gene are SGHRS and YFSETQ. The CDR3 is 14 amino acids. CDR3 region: CATGEQGHTGELFF. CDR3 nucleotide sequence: TGCGCGACTGGGGAACAGGGTCACACCGGGGAGCTGTTTTTT.

The CDR3 reads CAWRQTVNTEAFF. CDR3 in DNA: TGTGCCTGGAGGCAGACAGTGAACACTGAAGCTTTCTTT. The rearrangement joins TRBV30 to TRBJ1-1; the D gene is possibly TRBD1 (5 bases). V lost 3 bases, J lost 0 bases, and 8 bases lay in between. Germline CDR1 is GTSNPN and CDR2 is SVGIG (reference sequence). This CDR3 spans 13 amino acids.

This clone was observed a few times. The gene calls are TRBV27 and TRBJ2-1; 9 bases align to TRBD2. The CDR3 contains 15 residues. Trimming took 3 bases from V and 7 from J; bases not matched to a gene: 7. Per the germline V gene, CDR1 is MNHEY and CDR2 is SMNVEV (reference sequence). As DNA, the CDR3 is TGTGCCAGCAGTTTGGGAAGCGGGAGGAGGAATGAGCAGTTCTTC. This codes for CASSLGSGRRNEQFF.

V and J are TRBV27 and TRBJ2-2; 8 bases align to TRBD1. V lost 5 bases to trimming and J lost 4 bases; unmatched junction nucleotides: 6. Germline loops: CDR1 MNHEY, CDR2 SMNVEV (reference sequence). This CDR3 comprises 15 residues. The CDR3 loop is CASSPGTGVTGELFF. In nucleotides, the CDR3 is TGTGCCAGCAGTCCCGGGACAGGCGTCACCGGGGAGCTGTTTTTT.

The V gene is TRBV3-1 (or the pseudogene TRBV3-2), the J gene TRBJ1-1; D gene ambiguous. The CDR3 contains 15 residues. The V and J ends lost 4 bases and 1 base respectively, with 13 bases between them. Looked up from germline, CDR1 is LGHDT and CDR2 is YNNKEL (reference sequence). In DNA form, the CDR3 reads TGTGCCAGCAGCCTCGATCCTGGCGGGAACACTGAAGCTTTCTTT. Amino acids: CASSLDPGGNTEAFF.

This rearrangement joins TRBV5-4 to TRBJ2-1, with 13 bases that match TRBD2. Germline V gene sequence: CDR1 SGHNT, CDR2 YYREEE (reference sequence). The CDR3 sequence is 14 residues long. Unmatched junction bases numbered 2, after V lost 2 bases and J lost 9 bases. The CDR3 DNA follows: TGTGCCAGCAGCTTACTAGCGGGAGGGCCTGAGCAGTTCTTC. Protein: CASSLLAGGPEQFF.

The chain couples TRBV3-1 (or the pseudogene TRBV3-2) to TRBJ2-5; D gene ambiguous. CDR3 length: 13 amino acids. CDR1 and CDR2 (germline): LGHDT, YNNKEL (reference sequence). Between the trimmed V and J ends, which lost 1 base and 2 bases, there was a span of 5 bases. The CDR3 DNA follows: TGTGCCAGCAGCCAAGTACAGCAAGAGACCCAGTACTTC. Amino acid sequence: CASSQVQQETQYF.

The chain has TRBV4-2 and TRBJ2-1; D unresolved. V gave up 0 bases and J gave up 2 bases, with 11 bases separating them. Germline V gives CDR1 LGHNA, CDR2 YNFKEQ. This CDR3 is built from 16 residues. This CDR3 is CASSQDLPGPYNEQFF. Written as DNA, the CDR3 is TGTGCCAGCAGCCAAGATCTTCCAGGTCCCTACAATGAGCAGTTCTTC.

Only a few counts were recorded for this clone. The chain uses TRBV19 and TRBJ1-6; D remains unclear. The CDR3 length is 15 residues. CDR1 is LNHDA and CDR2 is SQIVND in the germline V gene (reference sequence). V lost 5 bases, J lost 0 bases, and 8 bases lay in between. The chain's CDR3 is CASSGLSSYNSPLHF. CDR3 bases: TGTGCCAGTAGTGGGCTAAGCTCCTATAATTCACCCCTCCACTTT. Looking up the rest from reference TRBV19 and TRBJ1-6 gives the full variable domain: DGGITQSPKYLFRKEGQNVTLSCEQNLNHDAMYWYRQDPGQGLRLIYYSQIVNDFQKGDIAEGYSVSREKKESFPLTVTSAQKNPTAFYLCASSGLSSYNSPLHFGNGTRLTVT.

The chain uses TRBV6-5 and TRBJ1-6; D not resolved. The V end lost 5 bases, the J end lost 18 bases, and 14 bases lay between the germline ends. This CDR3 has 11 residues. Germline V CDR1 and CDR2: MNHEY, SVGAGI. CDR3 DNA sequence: TGTGCCAGCAGTCAACGGTCTCCTCCCCACTTT. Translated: CASSQRSPPHF.

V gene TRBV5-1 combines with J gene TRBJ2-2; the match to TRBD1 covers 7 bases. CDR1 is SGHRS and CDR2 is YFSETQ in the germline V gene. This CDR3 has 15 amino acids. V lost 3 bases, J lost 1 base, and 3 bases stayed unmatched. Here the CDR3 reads CASSWDRGNTGELFF. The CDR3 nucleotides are TGCGCCAGCAGCTGGGACAGAGGGAACACCGGGGAGCTGTTTTTT. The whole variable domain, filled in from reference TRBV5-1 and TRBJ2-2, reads KAGVTQTPRYLIKTRGQQVTLSCSPISGHRSVSWYQQTPGQGLQFLFEYFSETQRNKGNFPGRFSGRQFSNSRSEMNVSTLELGDSALYLCASSWDRGNTGELFFGEGSRLTVL.